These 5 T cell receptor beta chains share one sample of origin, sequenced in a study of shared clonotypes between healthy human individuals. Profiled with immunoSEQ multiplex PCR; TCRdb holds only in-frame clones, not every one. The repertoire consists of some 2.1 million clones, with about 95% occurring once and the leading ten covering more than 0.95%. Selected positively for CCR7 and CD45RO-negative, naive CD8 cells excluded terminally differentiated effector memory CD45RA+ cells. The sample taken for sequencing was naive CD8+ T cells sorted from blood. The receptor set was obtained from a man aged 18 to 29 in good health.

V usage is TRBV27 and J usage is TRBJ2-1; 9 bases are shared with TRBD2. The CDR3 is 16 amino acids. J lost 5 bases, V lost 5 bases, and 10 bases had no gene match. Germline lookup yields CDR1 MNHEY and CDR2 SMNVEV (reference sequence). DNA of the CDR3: TGTGCCAGCAGTCTCATGCGGGAGGGCCGGGACAATGAGCAGTTCTTC. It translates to CASSLMREGRDNEQFF.

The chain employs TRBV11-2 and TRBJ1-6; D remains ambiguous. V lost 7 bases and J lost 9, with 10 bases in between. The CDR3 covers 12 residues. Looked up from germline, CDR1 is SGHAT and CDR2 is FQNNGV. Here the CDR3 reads CASTTDRSPLHF. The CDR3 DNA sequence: TGTGCCAGCACCACAGATCGTTCACCCCTCCACTTT.

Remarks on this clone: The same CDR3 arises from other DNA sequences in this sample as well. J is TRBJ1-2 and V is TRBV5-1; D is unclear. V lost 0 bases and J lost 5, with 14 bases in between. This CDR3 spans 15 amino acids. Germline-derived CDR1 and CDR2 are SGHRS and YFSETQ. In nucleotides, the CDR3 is TGCGCCAGCAGCTTGGAAAAGGGTGCAATTTATGGCTACACCTTC. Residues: CASSLEKGAIYGYTF.

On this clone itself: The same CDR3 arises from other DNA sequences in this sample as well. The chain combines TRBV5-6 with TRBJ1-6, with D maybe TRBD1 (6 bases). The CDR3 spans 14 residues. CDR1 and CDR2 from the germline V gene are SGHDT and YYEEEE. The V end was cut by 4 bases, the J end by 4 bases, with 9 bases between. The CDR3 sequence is CASSTQGYNSPLHF. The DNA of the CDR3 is TGTGCCAGCAGCACACAGGGTTATAATTCACCCCTCCACTTT.

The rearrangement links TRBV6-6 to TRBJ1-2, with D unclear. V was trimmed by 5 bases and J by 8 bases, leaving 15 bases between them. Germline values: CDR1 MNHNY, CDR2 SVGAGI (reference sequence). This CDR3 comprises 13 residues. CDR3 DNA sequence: TGTGCCAGCAGTGCCAACAGCATCCTGGGCTACACCTTC. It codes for CASSANSILGYTF.